The 14 T cell receptor beta chains below come from one sample, sequenced in a study of T cells in tumors after PD-1 blockade (dated by TCRdb to the late 2010s). Library prep was done by the immunoSEQ multiplex PCR assay. This immuneACCESS table, as held by TCRdb, lists in-frame sequences with V and J called but not all clones. Of the missing ones, under half trace to an unresolved V gene in checked studies; the others have no known cause. This sample gives under 2,500 clones in total; around two thirds of them show up just once. 13% of the sample comes from the top ten. This specimen's time point label, interpreted: after anti-PD-1 therapy. Sequenced here: tumor tissue, sampled after anti-PD-1 treatment. The receptor set was obtained from a human donor with basal cell carcinoma.

J is TRBJ2-5 and V is TRBV28, with D perhaps TRBD2 (5 bases). Trimming removed 2 bases from V and 1 base from J, with 8 bases in between. Germline CDR1 MDHEN, CDR2 SYDVKM. The CDR3 spans 14 residues. In nucleotides, the CDR3 is TGTGCCAGCAGTTTAGAGGGCCCCCAAGAGACCCAGTACTTC. The encoded protein is CASSLEGPQETQYF.

The CDR3 spells CASSAPVELTDTQYF. CDR3 in DNA: TGTGCCAGCAGCGCCCCTGTTGAACTCACAGATACGCAGTATTTT. This rearrangement joins TRBV28 to TRBJ2-3; unclear D gene. Trimming cost V 6 bases and J 2 bases, with 15 bases left between them. The CDR3 runs 15 residues. Germline V gene sequence: CDR1 MDHEN, CDR2 SYDVKM.

Only a few counts were recorded for this clone. This rearrangement joins TRBV18 to TRBJ2-7; no clear D. CDR1 and CDR2 from the germline V gene are KGHSH and LQKENI. V lost 3 bases, J lost 6 bases, and 9 bases lay in between. The CDR3 loop spans 12 amino acids. CDR3 protein: CASSPSGFEQYF. In nucleotides, the CDR3 is TGTGCCAGCTCACCGTCCGGGTTCGAGCAGTACTTC.

The chain carries TRBV6-5 and TRBJ1-5; maybe TRBD1 (6 bases). Germline CDR1 and CDR2: MNHEY and SVGAGI. Trimming took 6 bases from V and 6 from J, leaving 12 bases between them. The CDR3 totals 13 residues. Here the CDR3 DNA reads TGTGCCAGCAGCCACACGGGGGCTCAGCCCCAGCATTTT. Residues: CASSHTGAQPQHF.

This chain connects TRBV2 to TRBJ1-2; D unresolved. The germline V gene encodes CDR1 SNHLY and CDR2 FYNNEI. V was pared by 3 bases and J by 0 bases, with 5 bases between. The CDR3 sequence is 13 residues long. The CDR3 DNA follows: TGTGCCAGCAGTGAGGCCTCTAACTATGGCTACACCTTC. It translates to CASSEASNYGYTF.

The CDR3 loop is CASRQQGAEGYTF. The CDR3 DNA follows: TGTGCCAGCAGGCAACAGGGGGCGGAGGGCTACACCTTC. This sequence joins TRBV27 and TRBJ1-2; TRBD1 matches at 9 bases. The CDR3 covers 13 residues. The J segment lost 8 bases and the V segment lost 6 bases, leaving 7 bases of the junction unmatched. The germline V gene has CDR1 MNHEY and CDR2 SMNVEV (reference sequence).

The V call is TRBV19, the J call TRBJ2-7; TRBD2 matches at 8 bases. Germline V gene data show CDR1 as LNHDA and CDR2 as SQIVND (reference sequence). J lost 4 bases, V lost 5 bases, and 16 bases had no gene match. The CDR3 runs 17 residues. The CDR3 bases are TGTGCCAGTAGTCCCAAATCTAGCGGGTACGAGACGTACGAGCAGTACTTC. Translation gives CASSPKSSGYETYEQYF.

This clone has just one count. V is TRBV6-2 or TRBV6-3 and J is TRBJ2-7; D not resolved. The CDR3 spans 12 residues. Germline V gene sequence: CDR1 MNHEY, CDR2 SVGEGT. Trimming left V 0 bases short and J 0 bases short, with 0 bases between. CDR3 nucleotide sequence: TGTGCCAGCAGTTACTCCTCCTACGAGCAGTACTTC. Amino acids: CASSYSSYEQYF.

Judged by abundance, this clone is large. The V gene is TRBV21-1, the J gene TRBJ2-7; TRBD2 is taken as the D call from the table, unchecked against the DNA. TRBV21-1 is a documented pseudogene. The CDR3 runs 17 residues. CDR3 DNA: TGTGCCAGCAGCAAAGACTCGACACGCCCGACGGGGTACGAGCAGTACTTC. Translation: CASSKDSTRPTGYEQYF.

CDR3: CASRGGAGGPHEQFF. The CDR3 DNA reads as TGCGCCAGCAGAGGGGGGGCGGGGGGCCCCCATGAGCAGTTCTTC. V gene TRBV5-1 combines with J gene TRBJ2-1; TRBD2 agrees at 8 bases. Trimming removed 5 bases from V and 8 bases from J; junction bases left unmatched: 12. The CDR3 has 15 amino acids. The germline CDR1 and CDR2 sequences are SGHRS and YFSETQ.

This chain links TRBV5-1 with TRBJ2-3; 8 bases agree with TRBD1. This CDR3 is 15 amino acids long. In germline, CDR1 is SGHRS, CDR2 YFSETQ. Trimming removed 1 base from V and 0 bases from J; junction bases left unmatched: 1. CDR3 sequence (DNA): TGCGCCAGCAGCTTGACAGGGGGTAGCACAGATACGCAGTATTTT. Protein product: CASSLTGGSTDTQYF.

The chain links TRBV7-2 to TRBJ2-2; 12 nucleotides match TRBD2. Trimming took 6 bases from V and 6 from J; bases not matched to a gene: 5. The CDR3 extends over 15 amino acids. Per germline, CDR1 SGHTA and CDR2 FQGNSA. The CDR3 sequence: CASRILAGGPGELFF. The CDR3 DNA reads TGTGCCAGCAGGATACTAGCGGGGGGTCCCGGGGAGCTGTTTTTT. Combining the CDR3 with reference TRBV7-2 and TRBJ2-2 gives the whole variable domain GAGVSQSPSNKVTEKGKDVELRCDPISGHTALYWYRQSLGQGLEFLIYFQGNSAPDKSGLPSDRFSAERTGGSVSTLTIQRTQQEDSAVYLCASRILAGGPGELFFGEGSRLTVL.

This clone was seen more than once but under ten times. This rearrangement joins TRBV6-5 to TRBJ2-7; maybe TRBD2 (6 bases). CDR3 size: 13 residues. Germline V gene data show CDR1 as MNHEY and CDR2 as SVGAGI. Deletions cut 5 bases from V and 2 bases from J, with 10 bases between. CDR3 sequence: CASSTGLTYEQYF. CDR3 DNA sequence: TGTGCCAGCAGTACGGGACTTACCTACGAGCAGTACTTC.

The genes are TRBV6-2 or TRBV6-3 and TRBJ1-5, with unresolved D. Germline V CDR1 and CDR2: MNHEY, SVGEGT. V was clipped by 0 bases and J by 0 bases, with 9 bases between them. The CDR3 has 16 amino acids. In DNA, the CDR3 is TGTGCCAGCAGTTACTCGGGGATCCGTAGCAATCAGCCCCAGCATTTT. It translates to CASSYSGIRSNQPQHF.